Below are 30 T cell receptor beta chains sequenced from a single sample in a study of siplizumab effects on memory and regulatory T cells. This table comes from immunoSEQ multiplex PCR, and its TCRdb copy is limited to in-frame clones, with some not included. The sample gives some 100,000 clones, over 85% of which show up once; about 6.7% is in the top ten. Sequences were obtained from CD8+ T cells sorted from blood. Receptors originate from a human donor in good health.

The genes are TRBV19 and TRBJ1-1; 10 bases line up with TRBD1. The CDR3 contains 14 residues. Trimming at V came to 3 bases and at J to 5 bases, leaving 3 bases not matched to a gene. The germline V gene has CDR1 LNHDA and CDR2 SQIVND (reference sequence). In nucleotides, the CDR3 is TGTGCCAGTAGTATTGACAGGGGGCGGACTGAAGCTTTCTTT. Its protein is CASSIDRGRTEAFF.

The chain uses TRBV14 and TRBJ2-3; D not resolved. Trimming removed 4 bases from V and 2 bases from J, with 4 bases in between. Germline values: CDR1 SGHDN, CDR2 FVKESK. This CDR3 spans 12 amino acids. The CDR3 DNA is TGTGCCAGCAGCCCCCACACAGATACGCAGTATTTT. As protein: CASSPHTDTQYF.

The V call is TRBV4-1, the J call TRBJ2-7; a possible D gene is TRBD1 (5 bases). V was shortened by 2 bases and J by 6 bases, with 11 bases between the two germline ends. The germline V gene has CDR1 MGHRA and CDR2 YSYEKL. The CDR3 runs 13 residues. The CDR3 loop is CASSQPTDPEQYF. The CDR3 DNA follows: TGCGCCAGCAGCCAACCGACAGACCCCGAGCAGTACTTC.

V gene TRBV7-8 combines with J gene TRBJ2-4; D not resolved. The CDR3 totals 11 residues. Trimming took off 5 bases at V and 13 bases at J, with 12 bases between the two ends. Germline assignment: CDR1 SGHVS and CDR2 FQNEAQ. In DNA form, the CDR3 reads TGTGCCAGCAGCAGAGATAACAAACAGTACTTC. Its protein product is CASSRDNKQYF.

This chain joins TRBV6-5 and TRBJ2-1; 7 bases are a match to TRBD1. The CDR3 is 16 amino acids. Germline V gene lookup returns CDR1 MNHEY and CDR2 SVGAGI. Trimming at V came to 0 bases and at J to 2 bases, leaving 4 bases not matched to a gene. The CDR3 reads CASSYSGQGAYNEQFF. CDR3 sequence (DNA): TGTGCCAGCAGTTACTCAGGGCAGGGGGCCTACAATGAGCAGTTCTTC.

This chain joins TRBV7-6 and TRBJ2-1, with 10 bases identical to TRBD2. This CDR3 region has 17 residues. The trim removed 4 bases at V and 1 base at J, leaving 7 bases unmatched. Germline CDR1 SGHVS, CDR2 FNYEAQ. CDR3: CASSSNAAGGSYNEQFF. The DNA for the CDR3 is TGTGCCAGCAGCTCGAATGCAGCGGGAGGGTCCTACAATGAGCAGTTCTTC.

The chain links TRBV9 to TRBJ2-3; 7 bases agree with TRBD1. The CDR3 runs 16 residues. The V and J ends lost 1 base and 3 bases, in that order; junction bases with no gene match: 8. Germline CDR1 and CDR2: SGDLS and YYNGEE. The CDR3 is CASSVQQGIGTDTQYF. CDR3 DNA sequence: TGTGCCAGCAGCGTACAACAGGGGATTGGGACAGATACGCAGTATTTT.

V gene TRBV30 combines with J gene TRBJ1-1; 10 bases line up with TRBD1. The junction had 4 bases not matched to a gene; V was cut back by 3 bases and J by 3 bases. The CDR3 consists of 14 residues. CDR1 GTSNPN and CDR2 SVGIG come from the germline V gene (reference sequence). Here the CDR3 reads CAWRTGTGDTEAFF. CDR3 in DNA: TGTGCCTGGAGAACCGGGACAGGGGACACTGAAGCTTTCTTT.

The CDR3 here is CASSFPASGGLTGELFF. The CDR3 nucleotides read TGTGCCAGCAGCTTCCCTGCGAGCGGGGGCCTCACCGGGGAGCTGTTTTTT. The V and J genes are TRBV7-9 and TRBJ2-2, with 8 bases identical to TRBD2. The CDR3 loop spans 17 amino acids. Germline-derived CDR1 and CDR2 are SEHNR and FQNEAQ (reference sequence). V shed 3 bases and J 4 bases; nucleotides not matched to a gene: 10.

CDR3 DNA: TGTGCCAGCAGCGGAAGCGGGAGGGAGAACGAGCAGTACTTC. Translating gives CASSGSGRENEQYF. The chain employs TRBV11-3 and TRBJ2-7, with TRBD2 identical over 10 bases. The germline V gene encodes CDR1 SGHNT and CDR2 YENEEA. V lost 5 bases, J lost 5 bases, and 6 bases stayed unmatched. CDR3 length: 14 amino acids.

The chain couples TRBV7-9 to TRBJ2-5; 13 bases are shared with TRBD2. With 5 bases clipped from V and 1 base from J, the junction kept 4 bases outside the gene matches. The germline gives CDR1 SEHNR, CDR2 FQNEAQ (reference sequence). CDR3 length: 16 amino acids. CDR3: CASSPWTSGGQETQYF. The CDR3 DNA is TGTGCCAGCAGCCCCTGGACTAGCGGGGGCCAAGAGACCCAGTACTTC. Full variable domain (missing parts from reference TRBV7-9 and TRBJ2-5): DTGVSQNPRHKITKRGQNVTFRCDPISEHNRLYWYRQTLGQGPEFLTYFQNEAQLEKSRLLSDRFSAERPKGSFSTLEIQRTEQGDSAMYLCASSPWTSGGQETQYFGPGTRLLVL.

The chain recombines TRBV5-8 with TRBJ2-1; D unclear. Deletions cut 7 bases from V and 8 bases from J, with 22 bases between. Germline CDR1 reads SGHTS; CDR2 reads YDEGEE. The CDR3 is 15 amino acids. In DNA, the CDR3 is TGTGCCAGCGGGATCACTTTAGACCTGAGCGATGAGCAGTTCTTC. Protein product: CASGITLDLSDEQFF.

The chain couples TRBV13 to TRBJ1-1, with unresolved D. CDR1 and CDR2 (germline): PRHDT, FYEKMQ (reference sequence). The CDR3 totals 13 residues. Between the trimmed V and J ends, which lost 1 base and 1 base, there was a span of 4 bases. The CDR3 DNA reads as TGTGCCAGCAGCTTAGCGGGGAACACTGAAGCTTTCTTT. This sequence encodes CASSLAGNTEAFF.

The gene calls are TRBV7-8 and TRBJ2-3; a weak D match, TRBD1 (7 bases). The CDR3 contains 15 residues. V gave up 2 bases and J gave up 4 bases, with 13 bases separating them. Germline V gives CDR1 SGHVS, CDR2 FQNEAQ. CDR3 bases: TGTGCCAGCAGCTTAACGCAGGGGGAGGCAGATACGCAGTATTTT. Translated, it gives CASSLTQGEADTQYF.

The chain recombines TRBV4-2 with TRBJ1-2, with D tentatively TRBD1 (5 bases). There are 18 residues in the CDR3. CDR1 and CDR2 from the germline V gene are LGHNA and YNFKEQ. V lost 0 bases and J 4 bases, leaving 21 bases between the germline ends. As DNA, the CDR3 is TGTGCCAGCAGCCAAGATGGTAGAGACGGGGGGGGTTTCTATGGCTACACCTTC. Translated, it gives CASSQDGRDGGGFYGYTF.

The chain joins TRBV5-6 to TRBJ2-5; 9 bases are a match to TRBD2. The V and J ends lost 4 bases and 5 bases, in that order; junction bases with no gene match: 9. From germline, CDR1 is SGHDT and CDR2 YYEEEE. This CDR3 is 15 amino acids long. CDR3 bases: TGTGCCAGCAGCCAGCCGCAGCGGGAGGTGGAGACCCAGTACTTC. It yields the protein CASSQPQREVETQYF.

The chain joins TRBV13 to TRBJ2-4; D possibly uses TRBD1 or TRBD2 (6 bases each). The germline CDR1 and CDR2 sequences are PRHDT and FYEKMQ (reference sequence). Trimming stripped 4 bases from V and 1 base from J, with 14 bases between. CDR3 length: 16 amino acids. This CDR3 reads CASSSGPGAAKNIQYF. The CDR3 bases are TGTGCCAGCAGCTCGGGGCCGGGGGCGGCCAAAAACATTCAGTACTTC.

This chain links TRBV27 with TRBJ1-5, with D possibly TRBD1 on 6 matching bases. The CDR3 extends over 13 amino acids. Germline V gene lookup returns CDR1 MNHEY and CDR2 SMNVEV (reference sequence). V was pared by 5 bases and J by 5 bases, with 10 bases between. As DNA, the CDR3 is TGTGCCAGCAGTCTAAGGGGGGATCAGCCCCAGCATTTT. Translation gives CASSLRGDQPQHF.

This sequence joins TRBV7-9 and TRBJ2-1; tentatively, D is TRBD1 (6 bases). This CDR3 region has 15 residues. Per germline, CDR1 SEHNR and CDR2 FQNEAQ (reference sequence). The V and J ends lost 4 bases and 5 bases respectively, with 15 bases between them. As DNA, the CDR3 is TGTGCCAGCAGCTCCAGGACAGAGGCACACAATGAGCAGTTCTTC. It is translated as CASSSRTEAHNEQFF.

By share of the sample, this clone is medium-sized. This specimen includes other DNA sequences encoding the same CDR3. The chain employs TRBV2 and TRBJ1-6; D unresolved. The ends were cut back, 4 bases at V and 4 bases at J, with 5 bases in the middle. The CDR3 length is 13 residues. Germline assignment: CDR1 SNHLY and CDR2 FYNNEI. Written as DNA, the CDR3 is TGTGCCAGCAGTGTGGGGTATAATTCACCCCTCCACTTT. Protein product: CASSVGYNSPLHF.

The genes are TRBV2 and TRBJ2-7; D may be TRBD2 (6 bases). Trimming left V 6 bases short and J 5 bases short, with 20 bases between. This CDR3 comprises 15 residues. The V gene's germline CDR1 is SNHLY and CDR2 FYNNEI. CDR3 protein: CASRRDWSAQNEQYF. CDR3 DNA: TGTGCCAGCAGGAGGGACTGGTCGGCTCAAAACGAGCAGTACTTC.

The chain has TRBV4-3 and TRBJ1-2; D not certain. CDR1 and CDR2 (germline): LGHNA, YSLEER. The CDR3 is 19 residues long. V was shortened by 0 bases and J by 7 bases, with 27 bases between the two germline ends. For the CDR3, the DNA is TGCGCCAGCAGCCAAGATTCCCCCTCCCCGTACGGTCCTATCGGTGGCTACACCTTC. This translates into CASSQDSPSPYGPIGGYTF.

The gene calls are TRBV4-1 and TRBJ1-6, with 10 positions matching TRBD1. CDR1 is MGHRA and CDR2 is YSYEKL in the germline V gene. The CDR3 consists of 14 residues. With 5 bases clipped from V and 10 bases from J, the junction kept 5 bases outside the gene matches. CDR3 amino acids: CASSIRDRGSPLHF. As DNA, the CDR3 is TGCGCCAGCAGCATCCGGGACAGGGGCTCACCCCTCCACTTT.

CDR3 sequence: CASSPRDSSYEQYF. The CDR3 DNA follows: TGTGCCAGCAGCCCCCGGGACAGTTCCTACGAGCAGTACTTC. This chain connects TRBV9 to TRBJ2-7; TRBD1 agrees at 7 bases. With V trimmed by 4 bases and J by 1 base, 5 bases remained unmatched. The CDR3 extends over 14 amino acids. Per germline, CDR1 SGDLS and CDR2 YYNGEE. Drawing the rest from reference TRBV9 and TRBJ2-7, the complete variable domain is DSGVTQTPKHLITATGQRVTLRCSPRSGDLSVYWYQQSLDQGLQFLIQYYNGEERAKGNILERFSAQQFPDLHSELNLSSLELGDSALYFCASSPRDSSYEQYFGPGTRLTVT.

The rearrangement links TRBV5-1 to TRBJ1-2; D may be TRBD1 (5 bases). The CDR3 spans 16 residues. V dropped 4 bases and J dropped 3 bases, with 19 bases sitting between them. CDR1 and CDR2 from the germline V gene are SGHRS and YFSETQ. CDR3 sequence (DNA): TGCGCCAGCAGCGGGGGAACGGGCGGGGACTACTATGGCTACACCTTC. Translation gives CASSGGTGGDYYGYTF.

The V and J genes are TRBV7-9 and TRBJ2-7; the match to TRBD2 covers 8 bases. The CDR3 loop spans 15 amino acids. J was trimmed by 2 bases and V by 3 bases; bases with no gene match: 6. Per the germline V gene, CDR1 is SEHNR and CDR2 is FQNEAQ (reference sequence). In nucleotides, the CDR3 is TGTGCCAGCAGCTTTGAGGCTAGCGGGCCCTACGAGCAGTACTTC. This sequence encodes CASSFEASGPYEQYF.

This chain uses TRBV7-9 with TRBJ2-7; TRBD1 agrees at 8 bases. The V gene end was trimmed by 1 base and the J gene end by 5 bases; junction bases not matched to a gene: 4. This CDR3 is built from 14 residues. CDR1 and CDR2 from the germline V gene are SEHNR and FQNEAQ (reference sequence). CDR3: CASSLGQGANEQYF. The CDR3 DNA sequence: TGTGCCAGCAGCTTAGGGCAGGGGGCGAACGAGCAGTACTTC.

This chain connects TRBV9 to TRBJ1-4, with a possible D match to TRBD1 (5 bases). Trimming removed 0 bases at V and 12 bases at J, with 18 bases between. The CDR3 is 15 residues long. Germline CDR1 SGDLS, CDR2 YYNGEE. The CDR3 DNA follows: TGTGCCAGCAGCGTAGACGACAATGAAATGGGGGAACTGTTTTTT. Amino acid sequence: CASSVDDNEMGELFF.

The V gene is TRBV13, the J gene TRBJ2-1, with D uncertain. The germline V gene encodes CDR1 PRHDT and CDR2 FYEKMQ (reference sequence). The length of the CDR3 is 14 residues. V was cut by 0 bases and J by 9 bases, with 12 bases left in between. CDR3 in DNA: TGTGCCAGCAGCTTAGGCCTACGGATCCTTGAGCAGTTCTTC. It is translated as CASSLGLRILEQFF.

This chain links TRBV10-3 with TRBJ2-2, with D unclear. Germline CDR1 and CDR2: ENHRY and SYGVKD. The ends were cut back, 8 bases at V and 2 bases at J, with 18 bases in the middle. CDR3 length: 16 residues. For the CDR3, the DNA is TGTGCCATCCCAAGAAATGGCGCCCTCAACACCGGGGAGCTGTTTTTT. It encodes CAIPRNGALNTGELFF.